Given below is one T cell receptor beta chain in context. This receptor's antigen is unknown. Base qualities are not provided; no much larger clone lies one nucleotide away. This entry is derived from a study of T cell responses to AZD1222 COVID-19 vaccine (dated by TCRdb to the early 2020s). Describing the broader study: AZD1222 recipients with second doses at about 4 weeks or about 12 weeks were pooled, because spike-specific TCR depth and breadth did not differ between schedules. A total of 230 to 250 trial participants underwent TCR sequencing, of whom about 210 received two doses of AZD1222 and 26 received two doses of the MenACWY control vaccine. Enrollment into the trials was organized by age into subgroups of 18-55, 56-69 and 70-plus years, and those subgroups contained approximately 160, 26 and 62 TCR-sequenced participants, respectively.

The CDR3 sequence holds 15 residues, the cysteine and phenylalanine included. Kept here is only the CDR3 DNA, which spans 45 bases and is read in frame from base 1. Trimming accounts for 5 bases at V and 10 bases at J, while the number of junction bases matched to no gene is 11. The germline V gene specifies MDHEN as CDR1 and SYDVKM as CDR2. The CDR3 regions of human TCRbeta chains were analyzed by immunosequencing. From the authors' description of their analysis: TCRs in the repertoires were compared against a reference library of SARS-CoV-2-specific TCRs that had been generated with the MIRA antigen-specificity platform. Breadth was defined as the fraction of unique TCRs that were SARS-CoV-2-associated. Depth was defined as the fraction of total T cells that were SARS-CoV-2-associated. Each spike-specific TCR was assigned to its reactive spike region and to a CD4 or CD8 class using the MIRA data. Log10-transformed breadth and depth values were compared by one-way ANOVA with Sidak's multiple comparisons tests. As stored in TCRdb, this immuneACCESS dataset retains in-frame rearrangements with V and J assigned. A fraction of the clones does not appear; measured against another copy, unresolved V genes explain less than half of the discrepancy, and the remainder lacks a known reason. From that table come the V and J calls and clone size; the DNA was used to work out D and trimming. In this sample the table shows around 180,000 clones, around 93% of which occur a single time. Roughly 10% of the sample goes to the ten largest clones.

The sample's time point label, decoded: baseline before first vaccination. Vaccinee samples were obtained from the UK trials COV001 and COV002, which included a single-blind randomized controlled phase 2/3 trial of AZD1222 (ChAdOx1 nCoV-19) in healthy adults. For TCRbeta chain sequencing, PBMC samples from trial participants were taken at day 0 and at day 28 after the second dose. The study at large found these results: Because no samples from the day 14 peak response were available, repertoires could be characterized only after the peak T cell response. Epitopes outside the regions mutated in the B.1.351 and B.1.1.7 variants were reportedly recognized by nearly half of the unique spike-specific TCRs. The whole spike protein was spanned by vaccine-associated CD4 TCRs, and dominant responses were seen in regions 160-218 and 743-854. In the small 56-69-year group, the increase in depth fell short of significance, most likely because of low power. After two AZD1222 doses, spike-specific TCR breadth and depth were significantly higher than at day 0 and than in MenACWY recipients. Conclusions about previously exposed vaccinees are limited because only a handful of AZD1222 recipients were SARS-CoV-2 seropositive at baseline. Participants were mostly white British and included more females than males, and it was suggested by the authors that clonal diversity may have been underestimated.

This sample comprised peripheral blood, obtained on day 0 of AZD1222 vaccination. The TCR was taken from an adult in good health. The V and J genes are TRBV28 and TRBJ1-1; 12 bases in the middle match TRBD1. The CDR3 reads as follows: CASSTPGQGARGAFF. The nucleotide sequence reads TGTGCCAGCAGTACCCCGGGACAGGGGGCGCGGGGAGCTTTCTTT.